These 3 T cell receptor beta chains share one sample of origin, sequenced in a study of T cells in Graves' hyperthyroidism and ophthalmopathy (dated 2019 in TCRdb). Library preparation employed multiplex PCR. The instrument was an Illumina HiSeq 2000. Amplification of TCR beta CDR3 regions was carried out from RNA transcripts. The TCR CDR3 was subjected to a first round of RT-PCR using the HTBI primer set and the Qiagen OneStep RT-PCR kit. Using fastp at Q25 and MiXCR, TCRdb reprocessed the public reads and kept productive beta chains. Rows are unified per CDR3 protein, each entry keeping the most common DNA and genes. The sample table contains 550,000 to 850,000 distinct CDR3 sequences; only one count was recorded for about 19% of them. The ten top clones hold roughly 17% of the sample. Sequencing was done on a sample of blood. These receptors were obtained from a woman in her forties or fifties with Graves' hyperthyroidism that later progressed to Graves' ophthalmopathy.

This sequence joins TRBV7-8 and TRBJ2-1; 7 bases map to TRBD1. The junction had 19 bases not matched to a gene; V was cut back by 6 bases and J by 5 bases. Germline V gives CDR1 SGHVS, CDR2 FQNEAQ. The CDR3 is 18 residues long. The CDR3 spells CASRHTPRGGIPHNEQFF. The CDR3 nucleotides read TGTGCCAGCAGACATACCCCCCGAGGGGGCATACCACACAATGAGCAGTTCTTC.

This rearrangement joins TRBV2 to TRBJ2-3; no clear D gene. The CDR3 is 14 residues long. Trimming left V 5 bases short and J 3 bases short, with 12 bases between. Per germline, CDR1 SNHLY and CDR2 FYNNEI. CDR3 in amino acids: CASSITIPTDTQYF. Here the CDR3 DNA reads TGTGCCAGCAGTATTACTATACCGACAGATACGCAGTATTTT.

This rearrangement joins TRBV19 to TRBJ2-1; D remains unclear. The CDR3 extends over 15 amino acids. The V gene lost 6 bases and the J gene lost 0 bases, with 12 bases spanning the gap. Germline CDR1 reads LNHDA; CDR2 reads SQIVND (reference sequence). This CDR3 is CASSPAQNSYNEQFF. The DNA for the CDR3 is TGTGCCAGTAGCCCTGCCCAGAACTCCTACAATGAGCAGTTCTTC.